A selection of T cell receptor beta chains follows, all from one sample in a study of blood T cell repertoires in COVID-19. Only in-frame clones appear in the TCRdb table, and some are missing; sequencing was by immunoSEQ multiplex PCR. The profile shows 210,000 or so clones, about 92% of them singletons. Sequencing used peripheral blood. The origin of the receptors is a man aged 30 to 39 with acute or convalescent COVID-19. CDR3s leave out the opening cysteine and the closing phenylalanine or tryptophan. Fields, in order: J gene, V gene, CDR3 protein.

TRBJ2-5 | TRBV3-1/TRBV3-2 | ASTAEETQY
TRBJ2-7 | TRBV9 | ASSVASTRSYEQY
TRBJ1-1 | TRBV6-6 | ASSSYTEAF
TRBJ2-7 | TRBV2 | ASSVGLAGGSEQY
TRBJ2-5 | TRBV6-5 | ASSYVAGAQDIQY
TRBJ2-7 | TRBV24-1 | ATSDPPGVAYEQY
TRBJ2-1 | TRBV5-1 | ASSSGLAGLYNEQF
TRBJ2-5 | TRBV30 | AWSAGVQETQY
TRBJ2-2 | TRBV28 | ASSVTGTANTGELF
TRBJ1-1 | TRBV19 | ASSIAGGRTEAF
TRBJ2-7 | TRBV5-1 | ASSLPGQGREQY
TRBJ1-2 | TRBV28 | ASRTLQDSYT
TRBJ2-2 | TRBV18 | ASPPVRGANTGELF
TRBJ1-2 | TRBV3-1/TRBV3-2 | ASSQGALLVGYT
TRBJ2-7 | TRBV30 | AWSSGGYEQY
TRBJ2-7 | TRBV28 | ASSPRTYEQY